This TCR beta chain originates from a study of cytomegalovirus exposure and HLA in healthy donors. Germline V gene data show CDR1 as WSHSY and CDR2 as SAAADI. The CDR3 is 15 amino acids. J lost 4 bases, V lost 6 bases, and 9 bases had no gene match. PCR primers comprised 60 Vbeta and 13 Jbeta primers. Sequencing used immunoSEQ multiplex PCR; TCRdb keeps in-frame clones, though not all of them. Among 110,000 to 150,000 clones, around 79% were seen once, and the ten largest hold less than 2%. This TCR came from a woman in her twenties or thirties in good health and CMV-seronegative. The sequenced material came from PBMCs. The genes are TRBV10-2 and TRBJ1-2; 9 bases agree with TRBD1. CDR3 in amino acids: CASRGTGPMSYGYTF. Here the CDR3 DNA reads TGCGCCAGCAGGGGGACAGGGCCCATGTCCTATGGCTACACCTTC.